This T cell receptor beta chain derives from a study of blood T cell repertoires in COVID-19. Study information: From T cells, B-cell-depleted T cells, or PBMCs came the material, which was cDNA or gDNA.

Clinical history as reported by participants underpinned cohort assignment. Assay used: immunoSEQ multiplex PCR; TCRdb lists only in-frame clones, some missing. This table holds fewer than 350,000 clones, 90% found once. This clonotype was sampled from a woman aged 18 to 35 with acute COVID-19. The sequencing sample was made of PBMCs or T cells enriched from blood (not recorded which).

This chain's CDR3 is CASSALDRGEQYF. CDR3 in DNA: TGTGCCAGCAGCGCCTTGGACAGGGGCGAGCAGTACTTC. The gene calls are TRBV9 and TRBJ2-7, with 9 bases identical to TRBD1. This CDR3 has 13 amino acids. V gave up 3 bases and J gave up 6 bases; unmatched junction bases: 4. Germline values: CDR1 SGDLS, CDR2 YYNGEE.